This T cell receptor beta chain came from a study of blood T cells in healthy people across ages. The CDR3 has 16 residues. Trimming removed 0 bases from V and 3 bases from J; junction bases left unmatched: 5. Germline V lookup: CDR1 SQVTM, CDR2 ANQGSEA. A J-beta primer mix and a sample-barcoded 5' primer were used in a second PCR of about 7 to 12 cycles. Using its own MiXCR run on the 5' RACE reads, TCRdb lists one record per CDR3 protein. The data show roughly 900,000 distinct CDR3 sequences, about 44% seen once. Only a few counts were recorded for this clonotype. V is TRBV29-1 and J is TRBJ2-1; 10 nucleotides line up with TRBD2. The material sequenced was blood. The origin of this receptor is a man under 40 in good health. The CDR3 is CSVEEGTSVIYNEQFF. The CDR3 region has the DNA TGCAGCGTTGAAGAAGGGACTAGCGTGATCTACAATGAGCAGTTCTTC.